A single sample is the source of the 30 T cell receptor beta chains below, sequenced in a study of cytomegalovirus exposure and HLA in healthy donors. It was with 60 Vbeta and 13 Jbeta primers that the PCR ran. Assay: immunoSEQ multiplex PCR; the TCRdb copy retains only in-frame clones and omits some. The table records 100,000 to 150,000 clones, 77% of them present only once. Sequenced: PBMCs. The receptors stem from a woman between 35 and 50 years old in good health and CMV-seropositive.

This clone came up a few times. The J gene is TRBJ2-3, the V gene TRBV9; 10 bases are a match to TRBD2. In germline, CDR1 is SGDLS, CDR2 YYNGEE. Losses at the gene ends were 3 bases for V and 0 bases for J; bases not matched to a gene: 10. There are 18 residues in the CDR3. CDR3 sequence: CASSAGLAIGTSTDTQYF. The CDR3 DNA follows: TGTGCCAGCAGCGCGGGACTAGCGATCGGAACTAGCACAGATACGCAGTATTTT.

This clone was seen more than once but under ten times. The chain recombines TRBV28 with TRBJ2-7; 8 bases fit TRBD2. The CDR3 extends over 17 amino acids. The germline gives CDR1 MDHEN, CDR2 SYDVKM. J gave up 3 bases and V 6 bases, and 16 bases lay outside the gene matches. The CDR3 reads CASSPYTQREMIYEQYF. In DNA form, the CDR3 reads TGTGCCAGCAGCCCCTATACTCAGCGGGAGATGATCTACGAGCAGTACTTC.

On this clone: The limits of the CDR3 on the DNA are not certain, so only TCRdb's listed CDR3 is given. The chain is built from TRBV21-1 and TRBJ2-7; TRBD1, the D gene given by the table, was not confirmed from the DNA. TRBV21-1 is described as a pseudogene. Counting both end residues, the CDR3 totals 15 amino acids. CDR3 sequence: CASSKNVGQGIEQYF.

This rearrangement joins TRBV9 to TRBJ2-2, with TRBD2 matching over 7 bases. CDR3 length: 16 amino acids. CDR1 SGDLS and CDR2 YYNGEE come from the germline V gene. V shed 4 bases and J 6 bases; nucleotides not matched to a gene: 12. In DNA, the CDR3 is TGTGCCAGCAGCCCTCGGGGGAGGGTTTATCCCGGGGAGCTGTTTTTT. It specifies CASSPRGRVYPGELFF. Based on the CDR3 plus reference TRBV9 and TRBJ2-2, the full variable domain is DSGVTQTPKHLITATGQRVTLRCSPRSGDLSVYWYQQSLDQGLQFLIQYYNGEERAKGNILERFSAQQFPDLHSELNLSSLELGDSALYFCASSPRGRVYPGELFFGEGSRLTVL.

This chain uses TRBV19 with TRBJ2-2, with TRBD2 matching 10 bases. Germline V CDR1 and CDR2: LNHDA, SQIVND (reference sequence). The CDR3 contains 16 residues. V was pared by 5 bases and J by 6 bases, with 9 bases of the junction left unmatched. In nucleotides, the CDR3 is TGTGCCAGTAGTTCTCCAGCGGGAGGGCTCGCCGGGGAGCTGTTTTTT. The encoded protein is CASSSPAGGLAGELFF.

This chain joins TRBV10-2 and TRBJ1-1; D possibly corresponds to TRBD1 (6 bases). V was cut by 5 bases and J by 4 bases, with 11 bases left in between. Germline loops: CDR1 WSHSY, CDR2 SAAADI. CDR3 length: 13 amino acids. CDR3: CASSRGGGTEAFF. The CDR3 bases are TGCGCCAGCAGTAGGGGGGGAGGCACTGAAGCTTTCTTT.

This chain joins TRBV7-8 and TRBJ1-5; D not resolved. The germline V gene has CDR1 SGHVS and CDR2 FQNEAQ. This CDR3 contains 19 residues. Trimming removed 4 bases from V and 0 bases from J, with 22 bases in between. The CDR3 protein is CASSSSWIGGRYSNQPQHF. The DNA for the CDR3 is TGTGCCAGCAGCTCATCATGGATTGGAGGGAGATATAGCAATCAGCCCCAGCATTTT.

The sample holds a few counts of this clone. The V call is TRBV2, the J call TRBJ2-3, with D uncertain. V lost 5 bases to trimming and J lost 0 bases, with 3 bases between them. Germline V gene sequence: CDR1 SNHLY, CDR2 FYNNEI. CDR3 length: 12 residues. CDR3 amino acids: CASSSSTDTQYF. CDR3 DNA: TGTGCCAGCAGTTCTAGCACAGATACGCAGTATTTT. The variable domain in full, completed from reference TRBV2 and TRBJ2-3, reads EPEVTQTPSHQVTQMGQEVILRCVPISNHLYFYWYRQILGQKVEFLVSFYNNEISEKSEIFDDQFSVERPDGSNFTLKIRSTKLEDSAMYFCASSSSTDTQYFGPGTRLTVL.

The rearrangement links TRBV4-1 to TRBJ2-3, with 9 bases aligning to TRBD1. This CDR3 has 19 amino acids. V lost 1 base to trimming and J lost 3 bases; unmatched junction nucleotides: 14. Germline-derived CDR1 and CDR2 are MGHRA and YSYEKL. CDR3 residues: CASSQGPFYRGQETDTQYF. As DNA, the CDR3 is TGCGCCAGCAGCCAAGGGCCATTCTACAGGGGGCAAGAAACAGATACGCAGTATTTT.

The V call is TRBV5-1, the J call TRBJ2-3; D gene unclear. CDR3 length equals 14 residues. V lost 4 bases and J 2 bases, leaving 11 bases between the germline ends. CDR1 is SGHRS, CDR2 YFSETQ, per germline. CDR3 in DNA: TGCGCCAGCAGCCTGACACCCTTCACAGATACGCAGTATTTT. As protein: CASSLTPFTDTQYF.

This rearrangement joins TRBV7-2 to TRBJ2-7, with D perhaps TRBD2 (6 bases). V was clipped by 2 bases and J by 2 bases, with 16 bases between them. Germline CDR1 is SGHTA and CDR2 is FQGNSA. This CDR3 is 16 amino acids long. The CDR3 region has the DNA TGTGCCAGCAGCTTAATGAAACGGGAGTTACCCTACGAGCAGTACTTC. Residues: CASSLMKRELPYEQYF.

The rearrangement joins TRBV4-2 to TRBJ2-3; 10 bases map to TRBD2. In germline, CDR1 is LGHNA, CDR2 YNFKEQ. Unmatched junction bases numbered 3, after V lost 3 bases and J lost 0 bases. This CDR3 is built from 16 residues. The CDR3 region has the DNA TGTGCCAGCAGCCACCCGACTAGCGGGAGCACAGATACGCAGTATTTT. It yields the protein CASSHPTSGSTDTQYF.

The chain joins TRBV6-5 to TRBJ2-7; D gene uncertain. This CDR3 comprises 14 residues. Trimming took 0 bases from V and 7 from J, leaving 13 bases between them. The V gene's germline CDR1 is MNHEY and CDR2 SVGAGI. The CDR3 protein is CASSYSYTSWEQYF. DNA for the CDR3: TGTGCCAGCAGTTACTCTTACACCTCGTGGGAGCAGTACTTC.

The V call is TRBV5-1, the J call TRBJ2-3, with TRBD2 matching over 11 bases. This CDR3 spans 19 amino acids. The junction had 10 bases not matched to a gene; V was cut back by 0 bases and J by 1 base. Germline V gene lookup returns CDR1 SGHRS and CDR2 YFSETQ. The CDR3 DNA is TGCGCCAGCAGCTTGGCCTTAACTAGCGGGAGTGACGGCACAGATACGCAGTATTTT. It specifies CASSLALTSGSDGTDTQYF.

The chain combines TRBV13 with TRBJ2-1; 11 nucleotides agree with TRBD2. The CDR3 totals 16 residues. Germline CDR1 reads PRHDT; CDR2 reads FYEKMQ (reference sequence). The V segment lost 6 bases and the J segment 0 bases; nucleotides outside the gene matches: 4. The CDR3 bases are TGTGCCAGCAGAAATAGCGGGAGGGCCTCCTACAATGAGCAGTTCTTC. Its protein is CASRNSGRASYNEQFF.

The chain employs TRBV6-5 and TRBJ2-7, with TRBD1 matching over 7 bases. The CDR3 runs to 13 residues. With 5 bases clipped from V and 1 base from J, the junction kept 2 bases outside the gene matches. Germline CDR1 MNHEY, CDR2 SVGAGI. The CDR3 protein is CASSRDRSYEQYF. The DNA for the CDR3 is TGTGCCAGCAGTCGGGACAGATCCTACGAGCAGTACTTC.

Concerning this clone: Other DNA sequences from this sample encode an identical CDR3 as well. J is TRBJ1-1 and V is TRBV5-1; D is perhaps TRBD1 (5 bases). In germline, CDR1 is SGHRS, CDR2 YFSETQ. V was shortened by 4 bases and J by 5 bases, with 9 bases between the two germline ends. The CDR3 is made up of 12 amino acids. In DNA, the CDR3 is TGCGCCAGCAGCCTGCGGGGGACTGAAGCTTTCTTT. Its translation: CASSLRGTEAFF.

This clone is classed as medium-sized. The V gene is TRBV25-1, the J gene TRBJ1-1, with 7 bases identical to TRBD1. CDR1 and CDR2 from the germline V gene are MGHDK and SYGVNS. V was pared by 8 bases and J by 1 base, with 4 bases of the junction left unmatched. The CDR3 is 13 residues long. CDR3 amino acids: CASGGQRNTEAFF. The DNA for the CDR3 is TGTGCCAGCGGGGGACAGAGGAACACTGAAGCTTTCTTT.

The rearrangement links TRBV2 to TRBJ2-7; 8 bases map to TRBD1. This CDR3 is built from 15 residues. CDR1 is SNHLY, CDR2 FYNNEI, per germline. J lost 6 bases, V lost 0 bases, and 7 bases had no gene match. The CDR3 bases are TGTGCCAGCAGTGAAGCGCGCCAGGGGGCCGTCGAGCAGTACTTC. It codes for CASSEARQGAVEQYF.

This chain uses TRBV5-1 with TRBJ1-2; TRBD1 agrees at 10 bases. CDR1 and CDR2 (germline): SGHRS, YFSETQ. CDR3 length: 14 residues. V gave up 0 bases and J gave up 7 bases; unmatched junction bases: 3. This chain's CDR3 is CASSLATGGSGYTF. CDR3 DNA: TGCGCCAGCAGCTTGGCGACAGGGGGCTCTGGCTACACCTTC. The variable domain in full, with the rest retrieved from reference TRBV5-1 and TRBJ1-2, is KAGVTQTPRYLIKTRGQQVTLSCSPISGHRSVSWYQQTPGQGLQFLFEYFSETQRNKGNFPGRFSGRQFSNSRSEMNVSTLELGDSALYLCASSLATGGSGYTFGSGTRLTVV.

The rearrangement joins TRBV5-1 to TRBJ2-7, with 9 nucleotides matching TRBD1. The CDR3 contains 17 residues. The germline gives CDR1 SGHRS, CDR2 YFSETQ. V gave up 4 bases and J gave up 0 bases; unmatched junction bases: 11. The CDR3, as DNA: TGCGCCAGCAGCCTCGACAGGGGGAGATCAGTCTCCTACGAGCAGTACTTC. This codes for CASSLDRGRSVSYEQYF. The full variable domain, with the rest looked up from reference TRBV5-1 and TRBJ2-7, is KAGVTQTPRYLIKTRGQQVTLSCSPISGHRSVSWYQQTPGQGLQFLFEYFSETQRNKGNFPGRFSGRQFSNSRSEMNVSTLELGDSALYLCASSLDRGRSVSYEQYFGPGTRLTVT.

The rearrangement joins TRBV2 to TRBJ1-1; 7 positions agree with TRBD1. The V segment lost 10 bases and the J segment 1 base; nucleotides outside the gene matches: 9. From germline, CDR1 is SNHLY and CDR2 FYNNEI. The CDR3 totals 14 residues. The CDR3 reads CATKQGLGNTEAFF. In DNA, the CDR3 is TGTGCCACGAAACAGGGGTTGGGGAACACTGAAGCTTTCTTT.

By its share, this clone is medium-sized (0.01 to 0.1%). The CDR3 DNA sequence: TGTGCCAGCAGCATTACTAGCGAGCAGTACTTC. As protein: CASSITSEQYF. The chain employs TRBV11-2 and TRBJ2-7, with D perhaps matching TRBD2 (5 bases). Germline values: CDR1 SGHAT, CDR2 FQNNGV. The V and J ends lost 5 bases and 6 bases respectively, with 8 bases between them. The CDR3 runs to 11 residues.

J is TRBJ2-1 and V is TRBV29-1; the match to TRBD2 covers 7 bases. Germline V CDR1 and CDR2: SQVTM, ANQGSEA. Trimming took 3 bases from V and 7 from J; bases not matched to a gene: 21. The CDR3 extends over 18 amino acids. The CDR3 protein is CSVEGGDLAEVFGNEQFF. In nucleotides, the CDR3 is TGCAGCGTTGAGGGGGGGGATTTAGCTGAAGTTTTCGGGAATGAGCAGTTCTTC.

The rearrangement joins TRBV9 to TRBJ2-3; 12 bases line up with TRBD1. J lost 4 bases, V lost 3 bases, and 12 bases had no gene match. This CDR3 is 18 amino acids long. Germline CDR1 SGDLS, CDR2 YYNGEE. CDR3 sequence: CASSGPGQGALGADTQYF. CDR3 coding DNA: TGTGCCAGCAGCGGGCCGGGACAGGGGGCCCTTGGGGCAGATACGCAGTATTTT.

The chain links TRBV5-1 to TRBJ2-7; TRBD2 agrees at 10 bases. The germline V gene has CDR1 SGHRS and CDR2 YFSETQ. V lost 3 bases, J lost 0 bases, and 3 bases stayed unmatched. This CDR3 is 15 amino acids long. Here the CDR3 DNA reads TGCGCCAGCAGCTATACTAGCGGGGTCTCCTACGAGCAGTACTTC. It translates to CASSYTSGVSYEQYF.

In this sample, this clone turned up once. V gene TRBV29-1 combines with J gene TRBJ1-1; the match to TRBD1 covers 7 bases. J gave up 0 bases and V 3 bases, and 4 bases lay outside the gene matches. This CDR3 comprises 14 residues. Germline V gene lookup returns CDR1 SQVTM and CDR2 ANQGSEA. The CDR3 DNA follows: TGCAGCGTTGATCCGACAGGGATGAACACTGAAGCTTTCTTT. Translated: CSVDPTGMNTEAFF.

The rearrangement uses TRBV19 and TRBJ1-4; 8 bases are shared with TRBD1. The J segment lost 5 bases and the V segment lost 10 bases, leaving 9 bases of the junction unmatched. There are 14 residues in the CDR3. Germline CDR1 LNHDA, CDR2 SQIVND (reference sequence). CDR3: CATKKTGDNEKLFF. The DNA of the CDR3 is TGTGCCACCAAGAAGACAGGGGACAATGAAAAACTGTTTTTT.

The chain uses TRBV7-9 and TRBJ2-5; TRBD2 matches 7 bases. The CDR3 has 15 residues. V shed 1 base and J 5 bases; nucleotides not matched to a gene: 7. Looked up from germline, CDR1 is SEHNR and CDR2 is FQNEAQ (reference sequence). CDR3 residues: CASSLVPTAGETQYF. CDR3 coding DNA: TGTGCCAGCAGCTTAGTCCCCACAGCGGGGGAGACCCAGTACTTC.

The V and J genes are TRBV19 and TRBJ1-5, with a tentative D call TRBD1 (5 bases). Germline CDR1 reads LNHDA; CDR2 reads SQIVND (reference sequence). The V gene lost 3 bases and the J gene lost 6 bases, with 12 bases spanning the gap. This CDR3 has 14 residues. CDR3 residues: CASSMRGERQPQHF. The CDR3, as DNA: TGTGCCAGTAGTATGCGGGGGGAACGTCAGCCCCAGCATTTT.